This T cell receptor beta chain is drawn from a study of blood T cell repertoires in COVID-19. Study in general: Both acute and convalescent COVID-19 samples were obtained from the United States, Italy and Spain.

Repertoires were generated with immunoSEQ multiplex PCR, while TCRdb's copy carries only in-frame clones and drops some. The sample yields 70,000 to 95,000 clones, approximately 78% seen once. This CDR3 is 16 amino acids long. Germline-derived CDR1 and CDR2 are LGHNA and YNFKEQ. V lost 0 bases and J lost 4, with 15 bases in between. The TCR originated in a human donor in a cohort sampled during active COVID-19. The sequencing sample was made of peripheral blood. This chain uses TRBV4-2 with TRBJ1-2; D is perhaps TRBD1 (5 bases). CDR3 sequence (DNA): TGTGCCAGCAGCCAAGATAGGGGCAGGGTGGGCTATGGCTACACCTTC. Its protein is CASSQDRGRVGYGYTF.